This T cell receptor (beta chain) was recorded in a study of blood T cell repertoires in COVID-19. Study overall: Specimens from acute and convalescent COVID-19 originated in the United States, Italy and Spain. The cDNA or gDNA used as material had been derived from T cells, B-cell-depleted T cells, or PBMCs.

In the original workflow: For nucleated cells, counts were estimated from reference gene primer amplification. TCRdb keeps only in-frame clones here, not all; method: immunoSEQ multiplex PCR. That table gives V, J and clone size, and the DNA gave D and trimming. The table includes around 120,000 clones, roughly four fifths detected once. CDR3 length: 17 amino acids. V shed 1 base and J shed 0 bases, with 14 bases lying between them. Germline CDR1 and CDR2: SGHKS and YYEKEE (reference sequence). Sequenced input: peripheral blood. The TCR originated in a man aged 40-50 years with active or convalescent COVID-19. This chain connects TRBV5-5 to TRBJ2-1; no clear D gene. The CDR3 is CASSLISSLSSYNEQFF. CDR3 nucleotides: TGTGCCAGCAGCTTGATTTCGTCTCTGAGCTCCTACAATGAGCAGTTCTTC. Using reference TRBV5-5 and TRBJ2-1 for the parts outside the CDR3, the full variable domain is DAGVTQSPTHLIKTRGQQVTLRCSPISGHKSVSWYQQVLGQGPQFIFQYYEKEERGRGNFPDRFSARQFPNYSSELNVNALLLGDSALYLCASSLISSLSSYNEQFFGPGTRLTVL.